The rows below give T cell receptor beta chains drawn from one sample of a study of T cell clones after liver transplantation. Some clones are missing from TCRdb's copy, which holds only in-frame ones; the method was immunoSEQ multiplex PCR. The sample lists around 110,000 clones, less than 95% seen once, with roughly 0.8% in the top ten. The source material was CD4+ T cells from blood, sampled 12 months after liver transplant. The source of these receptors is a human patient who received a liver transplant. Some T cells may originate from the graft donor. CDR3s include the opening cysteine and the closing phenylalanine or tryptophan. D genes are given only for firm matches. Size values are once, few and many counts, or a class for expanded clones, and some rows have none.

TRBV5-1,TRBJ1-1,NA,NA,CASSFNPKGSGTEAFF,TGCGCCAGCAGCTTCAATCCGAAGGGGTCCGGCACTGAAGCTTTCTTT
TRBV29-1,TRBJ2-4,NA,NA,CSVRTVAKNIQYF,TGCAGCGTCCGGACAGTAGCCAAAAACATTCAGTACTTC
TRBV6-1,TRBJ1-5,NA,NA,CASSEIEQRNQPQHF,TGTGCCAGCAGTGAAATCGAACAGAGAAATCAGCCCCAGCATTTT
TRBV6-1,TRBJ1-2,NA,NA,CASSQGRSNYGYTF,TGTGCCAGCAGTCAGGGGAGGTCCAACTATGGCTACACCTTC
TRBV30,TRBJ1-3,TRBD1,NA,CAWSVGQGFGNTIYF,TGTGCCTGGAGTGTGGGACAGGGGTTTGGAAACACCATATATTTT
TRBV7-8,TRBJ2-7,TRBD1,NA,CASSFGQGRGEQYF,TGTGCCAGCAGCTTCGGACAGGGAAGGGGCGAGCAGTACTTC
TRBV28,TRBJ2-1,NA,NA,CASSFGGPRSEQFF,TGTGCCAGCAGTTTCGGGGGGCCACGGAGTGAGCAGTTCTTC
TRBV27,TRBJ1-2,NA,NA,CASWRGGIGYTF,TGTGCCAGTTGGCGGGGCGGGATTGGCTACACCTTC
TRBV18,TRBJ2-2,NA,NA,CASSPWENTGELFF,TGTGCCAGCTCACCATGGGAGAACACCGGGGAGCTGTTTTTT
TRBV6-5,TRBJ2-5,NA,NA,CASTGRWGETQYF,TGTGCCAGCACGGGAAGATGGGGAGAGACCCAGTACTTC
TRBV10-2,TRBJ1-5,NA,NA,CASSGVAGLDQPQHF,TGCGCCAGCAGTGGAGTAGCAGGCTTGGATCAGCCCCAGCATTTT
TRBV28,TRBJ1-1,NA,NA,CASSLAGANTEAFF,TGTGCCAGCAGTTTAGCAGGGGCGAACACTGAAGCTTTCTTT
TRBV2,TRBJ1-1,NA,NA,CASGKEESTEAFF,TGTGCCAGCGGTAAGGAGGAGAGTACTGAGGCTTTCTTT
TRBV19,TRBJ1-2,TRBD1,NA,CASSTGGYGYTF,TGTGCCAGTAGTACAGGGGGTTATGGCTACACCTTC
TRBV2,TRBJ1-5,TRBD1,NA,CASKGQGNQPQHF,TGTGCCAGCAAGGGACAGGGCAATCAGCCCCAGCATTTT
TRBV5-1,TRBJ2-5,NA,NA,CASSPEGGQTQYF,TGCGCCAGCAGTCCAGAGGGGGGACAGACCCAGTACTTC
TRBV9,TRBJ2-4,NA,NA,CASSVNDNPSVNIQYF,TGTGCCAGCAGCGTCAATGACAACCCTAGCGTAAACATTCAGTACTTC
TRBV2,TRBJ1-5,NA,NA,CASSANRVDQPQHF,TGTGCCAGCAGTGCGAACAGGGTTGATCAGCCCCAGCATTTT
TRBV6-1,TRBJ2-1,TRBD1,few,CASIMTGGYNEQFF,TGTGCCAGCATCATGACAGGGGGGTACAATGAGCAGTTCTTC
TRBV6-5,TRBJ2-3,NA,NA,CASSYSGLAADTQYF,TGTGCCAGCAGTTACTCCGGTCTAGCAGCAGATACGCAGTATTTT
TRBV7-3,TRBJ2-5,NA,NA,CASSLYGQEETQYF,TGTGCCAGCAGCTTATATGGGCAGGAAGAGACCCAGTACTTC
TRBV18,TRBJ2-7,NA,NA,CASSRRDGPYEQYF,TGTGCCAGCTCCCGACGGGACGGCCCCTACGAGCAGTACTTC
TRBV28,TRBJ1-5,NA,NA,CASSTVNQPQHF,TGTGCCAGCAGTACAGTCAATCAGCCCCAGCATTTT
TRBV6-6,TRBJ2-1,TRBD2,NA,CASTASGSFYNEQFF,TGTGCCAGCACGGCTAGCGGGAGCTTTTACAATGAGCAGTTCTTC
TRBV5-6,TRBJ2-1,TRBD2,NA,CASSLLLAGESNNEQFF,TGTGCCAGCAGCTTGTTACTAGCGGGAGAATCCAACAATGAGCAGTTCTTC
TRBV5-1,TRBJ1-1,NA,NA,CASRTGTANTEAFF,TGCGCCAGCAGAACCGGGACCGCGAACACTGAAGCTTTCTTT
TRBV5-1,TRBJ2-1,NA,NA,CASSLAQNNEQFF,TGCGCCAGCAGCTTGGCCCAAAACAATGAGCAGTTCTTC
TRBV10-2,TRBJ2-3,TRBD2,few,CASRLGLAADTQYF,TGCGCCAGCAGATTGGGACTAGCGGCAGATACGCAGTATTTT
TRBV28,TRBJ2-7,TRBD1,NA,CASSSPGTGGDYEQYF,TGTGCCAGCAGTTCACCCGGGACAGGGGGGGACTACGAGCAGTACTTC
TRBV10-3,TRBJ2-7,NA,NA,CAISESSGIGYEQYF,TGTGCCATCAGTGAGTCCTCGGGAATCGGATACGAGCAGTACTTC
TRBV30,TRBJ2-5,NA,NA,CAWRPGRRETQYF,TGTGCCTGGAGACCGGGACGTAGGGAGACCCAGTACTTC
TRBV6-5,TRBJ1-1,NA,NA,CASSPRLTGRAEAFF,TGTGCCAGCAGTCCCCGGCTTACAGGGCGCGCTGAAGCTTTCTTT
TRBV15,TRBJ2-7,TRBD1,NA,CATSRGDRDSDEQYF,TGTGCCACCAGCAGGGGGGACAGGGACTCGGACGAGCAGTACTTC
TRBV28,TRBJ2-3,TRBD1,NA,CASTPGQGSDTQYF,TGTGCCAGCACCCCGGGACAGGGTTCAGATACGCAGTATTTT
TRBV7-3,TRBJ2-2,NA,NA,CASSLGQLGTGELFF,TGTGCCAGCAGCTTAGGTCAGCTGGGCACCGGGGAGCTGTTTTTT
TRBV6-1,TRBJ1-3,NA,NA,CASSLREGSGNTIYF,TGTGCCAGCAGCTTAAGAGAAGGTAGTGGAAACACCATATATTTT
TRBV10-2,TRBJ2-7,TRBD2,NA,CASSERGTSGSKQYF,TGCGCCAGCAGTGAGAGGGGGACTAGCGGGAGTAAGCAGTACTTC
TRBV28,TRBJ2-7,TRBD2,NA,CASSSVRDSGRFYEQYF,TGTGCCAGCAGTTCGGTTAGAGATAGCGGGAGGTTCTACGAGCAGTACTTC
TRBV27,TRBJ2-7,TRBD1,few,CASNSGQGALHEQYF,TGTGCCAGCAATTCGGGACAGGGGGCGCTCCACGAGCAGTACTTC
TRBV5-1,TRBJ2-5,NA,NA,CASSLVQGAGETQYF,TGCGCCAGCAGCTTGGTTCAGGGAGCTGGCGAGACCCAGTACTTC
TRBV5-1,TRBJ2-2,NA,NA,CASSFRRDTGELFF,TGCGCCAGCAGCTTTAGGCGGGACACCGGGGAGCTGTTTTTT
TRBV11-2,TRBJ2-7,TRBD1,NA,CASSARGLEQYF,TGTGCCAGCAGCGCCAGGGGGCTCGAGCAGTACTTC
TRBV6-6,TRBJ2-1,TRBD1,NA,CASSTEDREQFF,TGTGCCAGCAGTACGGAGGACAGGGAGCAGTTCTTC
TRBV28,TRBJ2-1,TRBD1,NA,CASSSSGTGDNEQFF,TGTGCCAGCAGTTCATCCGGGACAGGGGACAATGAGCAGTTCTTC
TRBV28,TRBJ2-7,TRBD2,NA,CASRDVAGGSYEQYF,TGTGCCAGCAGGGACGTAGCGGGAGGTTCCTACGAGCAGTACTTC
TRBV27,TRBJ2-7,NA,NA,CASSRGNEQYF,TGTGCCAGCAGTAGAGGGAACGAGCAGTACTTC
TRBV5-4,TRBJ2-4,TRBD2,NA,CASSFWREGKNIQYF,TGTGCCAGCAGCTTTTGGCGGGAGGGAAAAAACATTCAGTACTTC
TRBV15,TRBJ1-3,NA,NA,CATSRDQAVGSNTIYF,TGTGCCACCAGCAGAGATCAGGCGGTGGGGTCAAACACCATATATTTT
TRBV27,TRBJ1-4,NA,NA,CASSLGQGVYEKLFF,TGTGCCAGCAGTTTGGGTCAGGGAGTGTATGAAAAACTGTTTTTT
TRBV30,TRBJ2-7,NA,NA,CAWTRTDLLEQYF,TGTGCCTGGACCCGGACTGATCTCCTCGAGCAGTACTTC
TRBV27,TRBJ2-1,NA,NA,CASSFGGVIRNEQFF,TGTGCCAGCAGTTTCGGGGGTGTAATTAGAAATGAGCAGTTCTTC
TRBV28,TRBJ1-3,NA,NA,CASQSGAGNTIYF,TGTGCCAGTCAGTCAGGGGCGGGAAACACCATATATTTT
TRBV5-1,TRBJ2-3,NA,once,CASSNGPGGTDTQYF,TGCGCCAGCAGCAACGGTCCCGGGGGCACAGATACGCAGTATTTT
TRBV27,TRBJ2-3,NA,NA,CASSLGFQHSTDTQYF,TGTGCCAGCAGTTTAGGTTTCCAGCATAGCACAGATACGCAGTATTTT